The source of this TCR beta chain is a study of cytomegalovirus exposure and HLA in healthy donors. The study, taken as a whole, reports: Within the data, a cluster of highly shared sequence variants was likely a sequencing artifact. Certain indistinguishable V segments, among them TRBV6-2 and TRBV6-3, were excluded. When a later analysis compared HLA-associated TCR beta chains with equally common others, the HLA-associated chains turned out to be more clonally expanded and to have lower generation probabilities.

V lost 11 bases, J lost 1 base, and 14 bases lay in between. Germline CDR1 is ENHRY and CDR2 is SYGVKD. The CDR3 is 13 residues long. PCR amplification relied on 60 Vbeta primers (plus 13 Jbeta primers). Produced via immunoSEQ multiplex PCR; TCRdb's table is partial and in-frame only. This table has 130,000 or so clones, more than 60% appearing once. Donors counted as nominally healthy when sampled, yet unrecorded immune exposures were likely. In regard to this clone: Its antigen is currently unknown.

The chain links TRBV10-3 to TRBJ2-5; TRBD1 is a possible D gene (5 bases). Source material: PBMCs. The sequence derives from a middle-aged man in good health and CMV-seronegative. Here the CDR3 DNA reads TGTGCCTCACGACAGAGTCTCCAAGAGACCCAGTACTTC. Its translation: CASRQSLQETQYF.